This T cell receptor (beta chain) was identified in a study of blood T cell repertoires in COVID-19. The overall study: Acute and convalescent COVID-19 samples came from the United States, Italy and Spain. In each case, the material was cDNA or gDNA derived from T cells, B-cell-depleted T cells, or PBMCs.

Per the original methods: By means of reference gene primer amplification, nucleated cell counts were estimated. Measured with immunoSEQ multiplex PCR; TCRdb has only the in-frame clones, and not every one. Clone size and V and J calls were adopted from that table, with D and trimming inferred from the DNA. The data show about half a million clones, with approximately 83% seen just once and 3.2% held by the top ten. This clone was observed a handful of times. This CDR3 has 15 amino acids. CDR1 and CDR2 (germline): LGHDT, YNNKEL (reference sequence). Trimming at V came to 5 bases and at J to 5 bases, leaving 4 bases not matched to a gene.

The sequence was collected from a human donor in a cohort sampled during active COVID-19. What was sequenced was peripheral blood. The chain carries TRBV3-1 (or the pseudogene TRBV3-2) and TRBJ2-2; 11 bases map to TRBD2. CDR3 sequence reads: CASSLAGGQTGELFF. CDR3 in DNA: TGTGCCAGCAGCTTAGCGGGAGGGCAAACCGGGGAGCTGTTTTTT.